These 17 T cell receptor beta chains were all obtained from the same sample, sequenced in a study of blood T cell repertoires in COVID-19. The data were produced by immunoSEQ multiplex PCR, yet TCRdb's version contains in-frame clones alone and is incomplete. The table has around 310,000 clones, around nine tenths seen once. Sequencing was performed on peripheral blood. The receptors derive from a woman aged 45-60 years with active or convalescent COVID-19.

As to this clone: Other DNA sequences within the sample encode an identical CDR3. The chain joins TRBV7-2 to TRBJ2-7; TRBD2 agrees at 8 bases. The germline V gene has CDR1 SGHTA and CDR2 FQGNSA. The V and J ends lost 0 bases and 2 bases, in that order; junction bases with no gene match: 0. This CDR3 comprises 14 residues. In nucleotides, the CDR3 is TGTGCCAGCAGCTTAGCTAGCGGGACCTACGAGCAGTACTTC. This translates into CASSLASGTYEQYF.

The chain couples TRBV11-2 to TRBJ2-7; possibly TRBD1 for D (6 bases). CDR1 and CDR2 (germline): SGHAT, FQNNGV. V was trimmed by 5 bases and J by 3 bases, leaving 20 bases between them. The CDR3 runs 16 residues. CDR3 amino acids: CASSAIAGEVLYEQYF. The CDR3 DNA reads TGTGCCAGCAGCGCTATTGCAGGGGAAGTCCTCTACGAGCAGTACTTC.

This chain uses TRBV6-5 with TRBJ2-7; weak D call: TRBD1 (6 bases). The CDR3 length is 12 residues. With 8 bases removed from V and 4 bases from J, the gap between germline ends came to 12 bases. CDR1 is MNHEY and CDR2 is SVGAGI in the germline V gene. In DNA form, the CDR3 reads TGTGCCAGCGGGGAACAGGGTTACGAGCAGTACTTC. Its translation is CASGEQGYEQYF.

V usage is TRBV7-2 and J usage is TRBJ2-7; the D is unclear. Trimming removed 1 base at V and 4 bases at J, with 11 bases between. Germline assignment: CDR1 SGHTA and CDR2 FQGNSA. The CDR3 runs 14 residues. The CDR3: CASSLVFSIYEQYF. As DNA, the CDR3 is TGTGCCAGCAGCTTAGTGTTCAGTATATACGAGCAGTACTTC.

The chain carries TRBV18 and TRBJ2-7; D remains ambiguous. This CDR3 has 14 residues. With 3 bases removed from V and 2 bases from J, the gap between germline ends came to 11 bases. Germline V lookup: CDR1 KGHSH, CDR2 LQKENI. CDR3 DNA: TGTGCCAGCTCACCCTCGACTGGCACCTACGAGCAGTACTTC. This encodes CASSPSTGTYEQYF.

The V gene is TRBV7-2, the J gene TRBJ1-5, with a tentative D call TRBD1 (5 bases). The CDR3 loop spans 16 amino acids. V gave up 1 base and J gave up 0 bases, with 10 bases separating them. Germline V CDR1 and CDR2: SGHTA, FQGNSA. Here the CDR3 reads CASSLGQGGSNQPQHF. Written as DNA, the CDR3 is TGTGCCAGCAGCTTAGGGCAGGGTGGTAGCAATCAGCCCCAGCATTTT. The full variable domain, its missing parts supplied by reference TRBV7-2 and TRBJ1-5, is GAGVSQSPSNKVTEKGKDVELRCDPISGHTALYWYRQSLGQGLEFLIYFQGNSAPDKSGLPSDRFSAERTGGSVSTLTIQRTQQEDSAVYLCASSLGQGGSNQPQHFGDGTRLSIL.

Remarks on this clone: The same CDR3 also results from other DNA sequences found in this sample. The chain recombines TRBV11-1 with TRBJ2-3, with D tentatively TRBD2 (7 bases). The germline gives CDR1 SGHAT, CDR2 FQDESV (reference sequence). Trimming stripped 1 base from V and 2 bases from J, with 10 bases between. The CDR3 extends over 15 amino acids. This CDR3 reads CASSLGGGATDTQYF. The CDR3 DNA sequence: TGTGCCAGCAGCTTAGGTGGGGGGGCCACAGATACGCAGTATTTT.

The CDR3 protein is CAWATGNIQYF. DNA of the CDR3: TGTGCCTGGGCCACAGGGAACATTCAGTACTTC. The genes are TRBV30 and TRBJ2-4; tentatively, D is TRBD1 (6 bases). Germline values: CDR1 GTSNPN, CDR2 SVGIG (reference sequence). Trimming removed 5 bases at V and 7 bases at J, with 9 bases between. The CDR3 has 11 amino acids.

This rearrangement joins TRBV6-2 or TRBV6-3 to TRBJ2-2; 10 nucleotides align to TRBD2. From germline, CDR1 is MNHEY and CDR2 SVGEGT. CDR3 length: 16 residues. The junction had 11 bases not matched to a gene; V was cut back by 6 bases and J by 7 bases. The CDR3 spells CASSRSGGARYGELFF. The CDR3 DNA is TGTGCCAGCAGCCGCAGCGGGGGGGCGAGGTACGGGGAGCTGTTTTTT.

The chain has TRBV30 and TRBJ1-3; 7 nucleotides agree with TRBD1. CDR1 and CDR2 (germline): GTSNPN, SVGIG (reference sequence). The CDR3 is made up of 13 amino acids. Germline trimming cut 5 bases from V and 1 base from J; bases unmatched to any gene: 2. The chain's CDR3 is CAWDRASGNTIYF. The CDR3 coding sequence is TGTGCCTGGGACAGGGCGTCTGGAAACACCATATATTTT.

The rearrangement uses TRBV4-1 and TRBJ2-5; 8 positions match TRBD1. V was clipped by 0 bases and J by 5 bases; unmatched bases: 14. Per the germline V gene, CDR1 is MGHRA and CDR2 is YSYEKL. CDR3 size: 18 residues. The CDR3 coding sequence is TGCGCCAGCAGCCAAGAAGGGGCCGGGACAGGAGGGCGGGAGACCCAGTACTTC. It codes for CASSQEGAGTGGRETQYF.

The chain couples TRBV9 to TRBJ1-6; 10 nucleotides match TRBD1. CDR1 and CDR2 (germline): SGDLS, YYNGEE. CDR3 length equals 14 residues. V gave up 5 bases and J gave up 10 bases; unmatched junction bases: 6. The CDR3, as DNA: TGTGCCAGCAGTGTGACAGGGGGCCGCTCACCCCTCCACTTT. This codes for CASSVTGGRSPLHF.

This clone appeared a few times. The rearrangement uses TRBV6-5 and TRBJ2-7; TRBD1 matches at 8 bases. Germline CDR1 MNHEY, CDR2 SVGAGI. With V trimmed by 6 bases and J by 4 bases, 8 bases remained unmatched. This CDR3 contains 14 residues. The CDR3 sequence: CASSFGQGGYEQYF. Here the CDR3 DNA reads TGTGCCAGCAGCTTCGGACAGGGAGGTTACGAGCAGTACTTC.

CDR3 sequence reads: CASSLQVSTDTQYF. CDR3 nucleotide sequence: TGCGCCAGCAGCTTACAGGTTAGCACAGATACGCAGTATTTT. This chain joins TRBV5-1 and TRBJ2-3, with D perhaps TRBD1 (5 bases). The V and J ends lost 2 bases and 0 bases respectively, with 7 bases between them. The CDR3 has 14 amino acids. CDR1 is SGHRS and CDR2 is YFSETQ in the germline V gene. The full variable domain, with the rest looked up from reference TRBV5-1 and TRBJ2-3, is KAGVTQTPRYLIKTRGQQVTLSCSPISGHRSVSWYQQTPGQGLQFLFEYFSETQRNKGNFPGRFSGRQFSNSRSEMNVSTLELGDSALYLCASSLQVSTDTQYFGPGTRLTVL.

The chain has TRBV24-1 and TRBJ1-1, with 9 bases that match TRBD1. This CDR3 region has 14 residues. Germline CDR1 is KGHDR and CDR2 is SFDVKD. V trimming: 7 bases; J trimming: 2 bases; junction bases outside the gene matches: 4. The CDR3 DNA follows: TGTGCCACCAGGAGGGGACAGGGAAACACTGAAGCTTTCTTT. It specifies CATRRGQGNTEAFF.

V gene TRBV28 combines with J gene TRBJ2-7; a weak D match, TRBD1 (7 bases). The V gene lost 6 bases and the J gene lost 4 bases, with 16 bases spanning the gap. From germline, CDR1 is MDHEN and CDR2 SYDVKM. This CDR3 has 14 residues. The CDR3, as DNA: TGTGCCAGCAGAAGAGGAGGGGGCGCGTACGAGCAGTACTTC. It codes for CASRRGGGAYEQYF.

The J gene is TRBJ2-7, the V gene TRBV3-1 (or the pseudogene TRBV3-2), with D perhaps TRBD1 (6 bases). Germline loops: CDR1 LGHDT, CDR2 YNNKEL (reference sequence). The CDR3 runs 14 residues. Trimming shortened V by 4 bases and J by 5 bases, and 15 bases separated the two germline ends. DNA for the CDR3: TGTGCCAGCAGCCGCCGAGGGGGTCCCGACGAGCAGTACTTC. Its translation is CASSRRGGPDEQYF.